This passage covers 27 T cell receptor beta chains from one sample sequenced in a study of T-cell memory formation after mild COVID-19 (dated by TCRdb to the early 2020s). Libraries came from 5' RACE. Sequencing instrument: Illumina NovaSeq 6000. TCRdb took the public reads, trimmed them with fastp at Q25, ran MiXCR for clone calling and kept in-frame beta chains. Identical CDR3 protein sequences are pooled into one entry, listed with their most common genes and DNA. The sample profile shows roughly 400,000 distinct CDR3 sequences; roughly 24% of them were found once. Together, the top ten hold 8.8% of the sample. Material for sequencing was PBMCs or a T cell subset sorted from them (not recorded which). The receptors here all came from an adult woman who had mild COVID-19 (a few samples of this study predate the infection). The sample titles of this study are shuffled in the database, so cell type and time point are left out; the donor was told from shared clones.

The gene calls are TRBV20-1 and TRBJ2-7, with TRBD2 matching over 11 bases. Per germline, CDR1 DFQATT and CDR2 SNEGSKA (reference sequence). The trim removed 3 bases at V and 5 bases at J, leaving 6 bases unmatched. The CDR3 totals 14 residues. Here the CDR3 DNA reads TGCAGTGCTAGCGGCCGGGGACTAGCGGACGAGCAGTACTTC. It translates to CSASGRGLADEQYF.

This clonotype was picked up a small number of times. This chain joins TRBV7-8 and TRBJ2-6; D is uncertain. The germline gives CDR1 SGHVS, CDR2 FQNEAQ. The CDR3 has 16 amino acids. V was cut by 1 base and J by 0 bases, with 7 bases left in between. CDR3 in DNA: TGTGCCAGCAGCTTAGGACGACCCTCTGGGGCCAACGTCCTGACTTTC. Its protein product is CASSLGRPSGANVLTF. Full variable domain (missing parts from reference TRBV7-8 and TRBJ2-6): GAGVSQSPRYKVAKRGQDVALRCDPISGHVSLFWYQQALGQGPEFLTYFQNEAQLDKSGLPSDRFFAERPEGSVSTLKIQRTQQEDSAVYLCASSLGRPSGANVLTFGAGSRLTVL.

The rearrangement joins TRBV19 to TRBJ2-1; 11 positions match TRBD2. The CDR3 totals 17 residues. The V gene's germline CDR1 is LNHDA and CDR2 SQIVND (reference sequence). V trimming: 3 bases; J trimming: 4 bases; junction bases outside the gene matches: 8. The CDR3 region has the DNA TGTGCCAGTAGTATCGGCCTAGCGGGGGGTTATTACAATGAGCAGTTCTTC. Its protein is CASSIGLAGGYYNEQFF.

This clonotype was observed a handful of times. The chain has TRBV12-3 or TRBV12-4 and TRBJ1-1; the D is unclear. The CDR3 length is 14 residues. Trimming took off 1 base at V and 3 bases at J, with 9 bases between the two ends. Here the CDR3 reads CASSLDSLYTEAFF. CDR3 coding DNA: TGTGCCAGCAGTTTAGATAGCCTATACACTGAAGCTTTCTTT.

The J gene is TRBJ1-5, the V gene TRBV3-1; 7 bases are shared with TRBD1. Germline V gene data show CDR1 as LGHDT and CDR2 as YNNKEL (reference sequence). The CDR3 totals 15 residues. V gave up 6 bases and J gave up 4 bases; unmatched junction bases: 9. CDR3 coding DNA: TGTGCCAGCAGTCCTACAGGGGCGAGGAATCAGCCCCAGCATTTT. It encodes CASSPTGARNQPQHF. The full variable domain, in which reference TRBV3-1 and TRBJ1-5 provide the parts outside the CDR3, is DTAVSQTPKYLVTQMGNDKSIKCEQNLGHDTMYWYKQDSKKFLKIMFSYNNKELIINETVPNRFSPKSPDKAHLNLHINSLELGDSAVYFCASSPTGARNQPQHFGDGTRLSIL.

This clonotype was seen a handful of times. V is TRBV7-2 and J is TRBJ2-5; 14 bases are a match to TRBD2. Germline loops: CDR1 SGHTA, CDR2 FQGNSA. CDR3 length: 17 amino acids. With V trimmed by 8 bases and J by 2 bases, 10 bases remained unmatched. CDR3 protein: CASGAGTSGSGQETQYF. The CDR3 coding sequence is TGTGCCAGCGGAGCCGGGACTAGCGGGAGCGGGCAAGAGACCCAGTACTTC.

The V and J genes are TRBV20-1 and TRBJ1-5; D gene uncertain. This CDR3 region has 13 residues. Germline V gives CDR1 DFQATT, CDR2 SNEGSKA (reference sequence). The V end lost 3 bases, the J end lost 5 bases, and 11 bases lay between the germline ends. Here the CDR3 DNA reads TGCAGTGCTAGGTCACCTTATGATCAGCCCCAGCATTTT. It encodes CSARSPYDQPQHF.

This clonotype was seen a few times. The CDR3 is CSVEVGSSYNEQFF. The CDR3 coding sequence is TGCAGCGTTGAAGTCGGGAGCTCCTACAATGAGCAGTTCTTC. The rearrangement joins TRBV29-1 to TRBJ2-1; tentative D call: TRBD2 (6 bases). The CDR3 extends over 14 amino acids. V lost 1 base and J 0 bases, leaving 7 bases between the germline ends. Germline V gene lookup returns CDR1 SQVTM and CDR2 ANQGSEA.

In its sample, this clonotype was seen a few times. This chain's CDR3 is CATSRAYSRYSNQPQHF. Here the CDR3 DNA reads TGTGCCACCAGCAGAGCTTACAGTAGGTATAGCAATCAGCCCCAGCATTTT. The J gene is TRBJ1-5, the V gene TRBV15; D not resolved. Germline CDR1 reads LNHNV; CDR2 reads YYDKDF (reference sequence). The CDR3 is 17 residues long. Trimming took 1 base from V and 0 from J, leaving 13 bases between them.

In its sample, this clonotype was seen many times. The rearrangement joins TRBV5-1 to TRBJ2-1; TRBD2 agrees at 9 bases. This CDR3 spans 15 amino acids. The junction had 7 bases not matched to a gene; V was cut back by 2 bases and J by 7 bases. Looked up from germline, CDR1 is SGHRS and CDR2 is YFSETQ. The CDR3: CASSFGGGAKNEQFF. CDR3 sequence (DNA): TGCGCCAGCAGCTTCGGCGGGGGGGCTAAGAATGAGCAGTTCTTC.

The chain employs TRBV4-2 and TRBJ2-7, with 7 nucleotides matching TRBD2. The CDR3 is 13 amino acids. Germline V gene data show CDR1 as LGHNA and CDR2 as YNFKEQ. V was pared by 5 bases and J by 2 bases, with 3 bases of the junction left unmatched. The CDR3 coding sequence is TGTGCCAGCAGCTATACTAGCGCCTACGAGCAGTACTTC. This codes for CASSYTSAYEQYF.

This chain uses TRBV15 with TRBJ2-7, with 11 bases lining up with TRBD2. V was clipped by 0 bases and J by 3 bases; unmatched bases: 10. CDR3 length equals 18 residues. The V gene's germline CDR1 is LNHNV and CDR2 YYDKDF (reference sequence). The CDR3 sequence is CATSRDRLAGGFIYEQYF. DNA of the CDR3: TGTGCCACCAGCAGAGATCGTCTAGCGGGGGGATTTATCTACGAGCAGTACTTC.

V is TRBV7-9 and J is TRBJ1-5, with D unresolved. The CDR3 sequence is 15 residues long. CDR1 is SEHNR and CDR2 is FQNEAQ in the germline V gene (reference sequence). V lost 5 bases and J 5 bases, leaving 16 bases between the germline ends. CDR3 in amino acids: CASSPGRTRDQPQHF. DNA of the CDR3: TGTGCCAGCAGCCCCGGTCGAACGAGGGATCAGCCCCAGCATTTT.

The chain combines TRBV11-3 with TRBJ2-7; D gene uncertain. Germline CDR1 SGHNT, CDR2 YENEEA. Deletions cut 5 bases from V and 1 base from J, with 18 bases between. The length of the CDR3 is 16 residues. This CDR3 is CASSRTYPGSSYEQYF. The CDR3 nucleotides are TGTGCCAGCAGCCGTACATATCCGGGCTCTTCCTACGAGCAGTACTTC. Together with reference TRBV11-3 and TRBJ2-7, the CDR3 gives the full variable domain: EAGVVQSPRYKIIEKKQPVAFWCNPISGHNTLYWYLQNLGQGPELLIRYENEEAVDDSQLPKDRFSAERLKGVDSTLKIQPAELGDSAVYLCASSRTYPGSSYEQYFGPGTRLTVT.

CDR3 DNA: TGTGCCAGCAGCTCGCTAGCGGGAGTAGGTAGCACCGGGGAGCTGTTTTTT. Translation gives CASSSLAGVGSTGELFF. This chain connects TRBV7-9 to TRBJ2-2, with 10 bases identical to TRBD2. Germline CDR1 is SEHNR and CDR2 is FQNEAQ (reference sequence). There are 17 residues in the CDR3. Losses at the gene ends were 4 bases for V and 4 bases for J; bases not matched to a gene: 9.

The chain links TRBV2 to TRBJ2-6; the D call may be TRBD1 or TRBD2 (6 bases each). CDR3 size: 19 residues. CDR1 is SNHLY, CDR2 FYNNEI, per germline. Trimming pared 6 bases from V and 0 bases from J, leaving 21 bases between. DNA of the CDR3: TGTGCCAGCAGCCCGGGGGCAGGACATACACTCTCTGGGGCCAACGTCCTGACTTTC. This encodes CASSPGAGHTLSGANVLTF. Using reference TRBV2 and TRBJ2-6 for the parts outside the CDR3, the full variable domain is EPEVTQTPSHQVTQMGQEVILRCVPISNHLYFYWYRQILGQKVEFLVSFYNNEISEKSEIFDDQFSVERPDGSNFTLKIRSTKLEDSAMYFCASSPGAGHTLSGANVLTFGAGSRLTVL.

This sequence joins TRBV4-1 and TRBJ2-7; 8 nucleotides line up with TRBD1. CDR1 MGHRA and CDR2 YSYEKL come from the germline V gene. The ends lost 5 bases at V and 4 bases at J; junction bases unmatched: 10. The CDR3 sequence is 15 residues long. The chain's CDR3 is CASSARTGQLYEQYF. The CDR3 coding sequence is TGCGCCAGCAGCGCCCGGACAGGGCAACTTTACGAGCAGTACTTC.

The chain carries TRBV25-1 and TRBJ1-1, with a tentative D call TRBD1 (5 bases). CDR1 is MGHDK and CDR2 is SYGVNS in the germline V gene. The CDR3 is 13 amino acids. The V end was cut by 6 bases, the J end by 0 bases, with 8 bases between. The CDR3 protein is CASRGPLNTEAFF. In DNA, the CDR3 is TGTGCCAGCAGGGGACCCTTGAACACTGAAGCTTTCTTT. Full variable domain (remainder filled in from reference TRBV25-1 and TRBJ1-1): EADIYQTPRYLVIGTGKKITLECSQTMGHDKMYWYQQDPGMELHLIHYSYGVNSTEKGDLSSESTVSRIRTEHFPLTLESARPSHTSQYLCASRGPLNTEAFFGQGTRLTVV.

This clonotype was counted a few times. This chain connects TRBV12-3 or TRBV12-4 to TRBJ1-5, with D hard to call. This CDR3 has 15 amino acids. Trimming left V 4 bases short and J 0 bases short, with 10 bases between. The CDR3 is CASSSITNSNQPQHF. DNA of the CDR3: TGTGCCAGCAGTTCGATCACAAATAGCAATCAGCCCCAGCATTTT.

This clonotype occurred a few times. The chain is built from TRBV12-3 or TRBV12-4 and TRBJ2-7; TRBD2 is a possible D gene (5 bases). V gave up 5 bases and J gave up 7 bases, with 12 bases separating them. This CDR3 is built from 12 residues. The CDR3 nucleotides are TGTGCCAGCAGTACCGGACTCACTGAGCAGTACTTC. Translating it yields CASSTGLTEQYF.

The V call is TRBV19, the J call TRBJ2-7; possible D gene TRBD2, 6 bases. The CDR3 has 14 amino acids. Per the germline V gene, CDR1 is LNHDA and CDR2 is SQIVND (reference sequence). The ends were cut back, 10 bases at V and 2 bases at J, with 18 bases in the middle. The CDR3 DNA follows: TGTGCCACATCAGAAGCGGGCCGCCCCTACGAGCAGTACTTC. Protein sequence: CATSEAGRPYEQYF. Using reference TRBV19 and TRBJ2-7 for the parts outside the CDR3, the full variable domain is DGGITQSPKYLFRKEGQNVTLSCEQNLNHDAMYWYRQDPGQGLRLIYYSQIVNDFQKGDIAEGYSVSREKKESFPLTVTSAQKNPTAFYLCATSEAGRPYEQYFGPGTRLTVT.

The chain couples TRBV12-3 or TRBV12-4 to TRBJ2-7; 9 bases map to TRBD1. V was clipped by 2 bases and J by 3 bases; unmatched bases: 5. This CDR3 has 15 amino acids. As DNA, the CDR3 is TGTGCCAGCAGTTTAATAGGACAGGGGTTCTACGAGCAGTACTTC. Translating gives CASSLIGQGFYEQYF.

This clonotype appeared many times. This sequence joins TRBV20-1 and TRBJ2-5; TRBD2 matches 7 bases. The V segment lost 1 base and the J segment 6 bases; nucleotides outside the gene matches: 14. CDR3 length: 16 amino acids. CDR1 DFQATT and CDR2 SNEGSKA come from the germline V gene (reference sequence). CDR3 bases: TGCAGTGCTAGAGTTTTCGAGAGGGAGGGTGGGAAGACCCAGTACTTC. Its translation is CSARVFEREGGKTQYF.

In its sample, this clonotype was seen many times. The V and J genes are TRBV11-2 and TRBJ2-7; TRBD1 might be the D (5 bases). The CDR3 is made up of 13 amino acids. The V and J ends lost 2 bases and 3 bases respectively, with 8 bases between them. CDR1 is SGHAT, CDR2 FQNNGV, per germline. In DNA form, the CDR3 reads TGTGCCAGCAGCTTACTGCAGGGCTACGAGCAGTACTTC. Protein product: CASSLLQGYEQYF.

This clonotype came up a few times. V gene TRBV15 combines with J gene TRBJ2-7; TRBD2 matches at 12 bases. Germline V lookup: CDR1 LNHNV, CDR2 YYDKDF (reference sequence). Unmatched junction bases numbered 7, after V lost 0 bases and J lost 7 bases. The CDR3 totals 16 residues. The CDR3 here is CATSRDPTSGGGEQYF. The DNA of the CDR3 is TGTGCCACCAGCAGAGATCCGACTAGCGGGGGCGGTGAGCAGTACTTC.

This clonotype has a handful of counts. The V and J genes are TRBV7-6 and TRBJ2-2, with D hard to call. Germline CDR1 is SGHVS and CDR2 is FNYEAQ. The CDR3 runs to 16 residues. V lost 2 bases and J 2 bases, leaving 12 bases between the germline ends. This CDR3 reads CASSLNRAGNTGELFF. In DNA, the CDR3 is TGTGCCAGCAGCTTAAATCGGGCAGGCAACACCGGGGAGCTGTTTTTT.

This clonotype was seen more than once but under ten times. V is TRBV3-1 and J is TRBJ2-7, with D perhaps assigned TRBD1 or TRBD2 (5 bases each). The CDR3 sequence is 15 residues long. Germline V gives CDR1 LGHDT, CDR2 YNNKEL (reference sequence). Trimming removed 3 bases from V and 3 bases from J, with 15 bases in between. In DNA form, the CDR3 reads TGTGCCAGCAGCCAGGCTCTCGGGGCGCGCTACGAGCAGTACTTC. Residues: CASSQALGARYEQYF.